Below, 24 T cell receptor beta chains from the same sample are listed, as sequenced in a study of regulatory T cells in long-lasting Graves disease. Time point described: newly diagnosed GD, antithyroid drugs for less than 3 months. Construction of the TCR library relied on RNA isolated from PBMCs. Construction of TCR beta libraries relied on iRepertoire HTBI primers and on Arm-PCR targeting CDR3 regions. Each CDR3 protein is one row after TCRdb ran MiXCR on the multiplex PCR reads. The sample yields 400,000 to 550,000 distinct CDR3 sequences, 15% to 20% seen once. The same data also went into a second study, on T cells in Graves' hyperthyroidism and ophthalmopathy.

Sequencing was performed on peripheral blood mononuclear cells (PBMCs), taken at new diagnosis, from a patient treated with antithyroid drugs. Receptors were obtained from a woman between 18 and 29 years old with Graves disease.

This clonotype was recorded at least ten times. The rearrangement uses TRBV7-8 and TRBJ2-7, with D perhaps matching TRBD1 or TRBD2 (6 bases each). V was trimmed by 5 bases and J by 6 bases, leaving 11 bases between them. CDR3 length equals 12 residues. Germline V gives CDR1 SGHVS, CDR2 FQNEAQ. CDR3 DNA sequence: TGTGCCAGCAGCCTAGGGGGGCTCGAGCAGTACTTC. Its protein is CASSLGGLEQYF. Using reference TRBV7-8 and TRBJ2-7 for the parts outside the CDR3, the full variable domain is GAGVSQSPRYKVAKRGQDVALRCDPISGHVSLFWYQQALGQGPEFLTYFQNEAQLDKSGLPSDRFFAERPEGSVSTLKIQRTQQEDSAVYLCASSLGGLEQYFGPGTRLTVT.

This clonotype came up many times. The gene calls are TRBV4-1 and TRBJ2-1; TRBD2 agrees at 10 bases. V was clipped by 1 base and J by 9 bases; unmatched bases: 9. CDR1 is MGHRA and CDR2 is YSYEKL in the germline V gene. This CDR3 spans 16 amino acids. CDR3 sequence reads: CASSQGPSGSGGEQFF. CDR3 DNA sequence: TGCGCCAGCAGCCAAGGTCCTAGCGGGAGTGGTGGTGAGCAGTTCTTC.

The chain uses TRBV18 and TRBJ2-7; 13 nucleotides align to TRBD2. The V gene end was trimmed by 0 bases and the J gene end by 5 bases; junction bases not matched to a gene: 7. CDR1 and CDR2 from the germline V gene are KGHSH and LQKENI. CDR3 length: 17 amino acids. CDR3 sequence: CASSPPLTSGRSHEQYF. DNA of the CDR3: TGTGCCAGCTCACCACCGTTGACTAGCGGGAGGAGCCACGAGCAGTACTTC.

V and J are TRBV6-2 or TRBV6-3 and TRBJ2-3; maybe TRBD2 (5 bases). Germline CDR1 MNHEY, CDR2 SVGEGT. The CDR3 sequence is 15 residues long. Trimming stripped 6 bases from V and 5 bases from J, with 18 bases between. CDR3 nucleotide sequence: TGTGCCAGCAGAGGCGTCGGGAACCCATTAGATACGCAGTATTTT. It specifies CASRGVGNPLDTQYF.

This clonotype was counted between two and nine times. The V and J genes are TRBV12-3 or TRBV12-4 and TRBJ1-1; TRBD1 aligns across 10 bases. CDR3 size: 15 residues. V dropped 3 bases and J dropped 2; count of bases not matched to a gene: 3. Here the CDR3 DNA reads TGTGCCAGCAGTTTCAAGACAGGGGGCAACACTGAAGCTTTCTTT. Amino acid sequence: CASSFKTGGNTEAFF.

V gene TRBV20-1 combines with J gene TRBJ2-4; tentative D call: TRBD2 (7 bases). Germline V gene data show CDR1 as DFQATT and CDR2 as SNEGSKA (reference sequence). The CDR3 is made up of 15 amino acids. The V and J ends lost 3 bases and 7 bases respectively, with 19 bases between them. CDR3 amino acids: CSARDLGGGWNIQYF. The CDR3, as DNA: TGCAGTGCTAGGGATCTGGGAGGGGGTTGGAACATTCAGTACTTC.

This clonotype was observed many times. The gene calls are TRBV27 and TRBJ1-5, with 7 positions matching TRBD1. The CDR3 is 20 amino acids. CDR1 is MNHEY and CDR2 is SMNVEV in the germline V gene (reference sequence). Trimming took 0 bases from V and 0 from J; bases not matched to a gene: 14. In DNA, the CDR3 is TGTGCCAGCAGTTTATCCTGGGACCGGGACAGCGGTTATAGCAATCAGCCCCAGCATTTT. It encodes CASSLSWDRDSGYSNQPQHF.

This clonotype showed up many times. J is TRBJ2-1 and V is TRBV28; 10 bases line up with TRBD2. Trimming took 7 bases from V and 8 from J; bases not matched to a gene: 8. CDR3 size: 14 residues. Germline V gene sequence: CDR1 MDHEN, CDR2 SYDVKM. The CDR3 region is CASNEGLALDEQFF. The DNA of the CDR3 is TGTGCCAGCAACGAGGGACTAGCGCTCGATGAGCAGTTCTTC.

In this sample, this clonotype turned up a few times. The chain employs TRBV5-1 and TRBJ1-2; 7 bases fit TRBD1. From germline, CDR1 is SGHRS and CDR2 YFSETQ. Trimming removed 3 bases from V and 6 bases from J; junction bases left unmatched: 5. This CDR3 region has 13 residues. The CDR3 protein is CASSSTGVNGYTF. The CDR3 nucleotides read TGCGCCAGCAGCTCCACAGGGGTAAATGGCTACACCTTC.

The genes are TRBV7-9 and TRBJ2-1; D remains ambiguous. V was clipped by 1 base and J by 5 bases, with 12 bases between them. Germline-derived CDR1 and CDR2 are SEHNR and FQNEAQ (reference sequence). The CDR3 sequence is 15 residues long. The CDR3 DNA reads TGTGCCAGCAGCTTAGTCGGCCTAATAAACAATGAGCAGTTCTTC. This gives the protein CASSLVGLINNEQFF.

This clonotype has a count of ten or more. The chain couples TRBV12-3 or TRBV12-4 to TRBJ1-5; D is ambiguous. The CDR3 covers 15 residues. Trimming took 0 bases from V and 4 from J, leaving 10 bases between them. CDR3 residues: CASSLAGPANQPQHF. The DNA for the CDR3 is TGTGCCAGCAGTTTAGCAGGACCTGCAAATCAGCCCCAGCATTTT.

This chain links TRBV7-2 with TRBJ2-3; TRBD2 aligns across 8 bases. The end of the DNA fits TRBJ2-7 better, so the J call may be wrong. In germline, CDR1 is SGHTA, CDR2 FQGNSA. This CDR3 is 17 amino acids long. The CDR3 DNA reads TGTGCCAGCAGCATACACCTAGGGGGAGCGGGGGTAGATGAGCAGTACTTC. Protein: CASSIHLGGAGVDEQYF.

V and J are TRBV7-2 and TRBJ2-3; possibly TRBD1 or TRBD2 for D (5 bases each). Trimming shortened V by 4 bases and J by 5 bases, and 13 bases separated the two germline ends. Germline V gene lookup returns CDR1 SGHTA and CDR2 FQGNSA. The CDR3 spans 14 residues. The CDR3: CASSSETGGDTQYF. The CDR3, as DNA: TGTGCCAGCAGCTCTGAGACTGGGGGAGATACGCAGTATTTT.

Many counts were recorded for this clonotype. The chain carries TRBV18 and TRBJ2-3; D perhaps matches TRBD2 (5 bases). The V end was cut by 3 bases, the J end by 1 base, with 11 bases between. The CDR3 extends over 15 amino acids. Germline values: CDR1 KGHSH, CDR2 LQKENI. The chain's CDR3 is CASSPTGYGTDTQYF. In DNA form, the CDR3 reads TGTGCCAGCTCACCCACGGGGTATGGCACAGATACGCAGTATTTT.

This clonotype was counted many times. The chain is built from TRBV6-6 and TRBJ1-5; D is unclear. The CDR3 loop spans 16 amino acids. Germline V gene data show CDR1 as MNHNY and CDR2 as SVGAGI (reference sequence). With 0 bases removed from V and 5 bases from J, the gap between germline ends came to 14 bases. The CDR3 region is CASSYSMGIGYQPQHF. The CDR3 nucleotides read TGTGCCAGCAGTTACTCGATGGGAATAGGCTATCAGCCCCAGCATTTT.

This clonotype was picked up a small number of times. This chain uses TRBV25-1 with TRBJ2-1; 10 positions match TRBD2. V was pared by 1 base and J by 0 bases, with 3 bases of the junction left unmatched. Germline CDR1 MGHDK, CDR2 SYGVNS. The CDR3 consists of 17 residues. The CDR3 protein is CASSELASGSSYNEQFF. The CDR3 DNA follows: TGTGCCAGCAGTGAATTGGCTAGCGGGAGCTCCTACAATGAGCAGTTCTTC.

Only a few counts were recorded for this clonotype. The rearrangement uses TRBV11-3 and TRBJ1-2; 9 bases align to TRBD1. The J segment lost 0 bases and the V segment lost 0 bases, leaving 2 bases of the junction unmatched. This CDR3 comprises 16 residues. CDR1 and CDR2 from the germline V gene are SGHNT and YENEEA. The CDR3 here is CASSLDGQGSNYGYTF. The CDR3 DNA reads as TGTGCCAGCAGCTTAGATGGACAGGGGTCTAACTATGGCTACACCTTC.

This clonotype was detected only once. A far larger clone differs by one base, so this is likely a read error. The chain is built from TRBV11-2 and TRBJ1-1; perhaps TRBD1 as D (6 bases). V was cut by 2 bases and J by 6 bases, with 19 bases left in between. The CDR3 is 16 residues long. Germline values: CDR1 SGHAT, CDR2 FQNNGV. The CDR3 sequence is CASSLNPVRGGAEAFF. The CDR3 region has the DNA TGTGCCAGCAGCTTAAACCCCGTAAGGGGGGGGGCTGAAGCTTTCTTT. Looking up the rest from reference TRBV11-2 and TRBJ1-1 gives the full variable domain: EAGVAQSPRYKIIEKRQSVAFWCNPISGHATLYWYQQILGQGPKLLIQFQNNGVVDDSQLPKDRFSAERLKGVDSTLKIQPAKLEDSAVYLCASSLNPVRGGAEAFFGQGTRLTVV.

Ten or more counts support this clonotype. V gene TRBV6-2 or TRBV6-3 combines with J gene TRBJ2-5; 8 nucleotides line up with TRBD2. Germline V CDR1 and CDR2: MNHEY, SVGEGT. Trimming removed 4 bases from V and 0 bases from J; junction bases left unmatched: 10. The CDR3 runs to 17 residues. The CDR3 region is CASSFLAGGVNQETQYF. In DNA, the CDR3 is TGTGCCAGCAGTTTCTTGGCGGGAGGAGTAAACCAAGAGACCCAGTACTTC.

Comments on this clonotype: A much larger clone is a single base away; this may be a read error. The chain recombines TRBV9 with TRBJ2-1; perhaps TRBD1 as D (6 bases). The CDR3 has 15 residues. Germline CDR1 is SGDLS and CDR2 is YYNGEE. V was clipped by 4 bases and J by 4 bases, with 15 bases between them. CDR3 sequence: CASSISQGLYNEQFF. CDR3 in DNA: TGTGCCAGCAGCATATCCCAGGGGCTATACAATGAGCAGTTCTTC.

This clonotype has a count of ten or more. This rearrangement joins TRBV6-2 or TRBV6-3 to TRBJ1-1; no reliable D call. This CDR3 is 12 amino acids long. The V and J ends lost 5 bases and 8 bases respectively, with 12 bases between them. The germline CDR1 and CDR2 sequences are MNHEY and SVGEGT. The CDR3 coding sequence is TGTGCCAGCAGTGACCGATTTGGGGAAGCTTTCTTT. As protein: CASSDRFGEAFF.

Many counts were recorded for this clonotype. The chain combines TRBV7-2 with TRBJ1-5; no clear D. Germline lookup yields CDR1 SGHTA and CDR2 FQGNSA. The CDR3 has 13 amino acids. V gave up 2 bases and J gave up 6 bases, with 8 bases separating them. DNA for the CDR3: TGTGCCAGCAGCTTATGGGCAGGTCAGCCCCAGCATTTT. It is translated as CASSLWAGQPQHF.

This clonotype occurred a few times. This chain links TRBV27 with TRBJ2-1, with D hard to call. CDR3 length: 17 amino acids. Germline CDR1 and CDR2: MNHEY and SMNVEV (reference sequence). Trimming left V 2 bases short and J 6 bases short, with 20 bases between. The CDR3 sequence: CASSLTAGTSRANEQFF. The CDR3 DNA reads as TGTGCCAGCAGTTTAACCGCCGGCACATCACGGGCCAATGAGCAGTTCTTC.

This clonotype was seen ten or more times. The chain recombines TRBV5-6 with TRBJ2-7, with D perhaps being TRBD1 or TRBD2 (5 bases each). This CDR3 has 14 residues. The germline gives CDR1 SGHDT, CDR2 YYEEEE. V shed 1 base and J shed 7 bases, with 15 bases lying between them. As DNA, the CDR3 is TGTGCCAGCAGCTTGTCCGGGACCTCAAGGGAGCAGTACTTC. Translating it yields CASSLSGTSREQYF.